The 3 T cell receptor beta chains given below trace back to one sample, sequenced in a study of blood T cell repertoires in COVID-19. Only in-frame clones appear in the TCRdb table, and some are missing; sequencing was by immunoSEQ multiplex PCR. The table includes under 250,000 clones, 86% detected once. The material sequenced was peripheral blood. All receptors come from a woman aged 60-70 years who had recovered from COVID-19.

V usage is TRBV19 and J usage is TRBJ2-5; 10 bases line up with TRBD1. V lost 4 bases to trimming and J lost 4 bases; unmatched junction nucleotides: 6. Germline CDR1 and CDR2: LNHDA and SQIVND (reference sequence). This CDR3 comprises 15 residues. CDR3 in amino acids: CASSRGQGLGETQYF. In nucleotides, the CDR3 is TGTGCCAGTAGTAGGGGACAGGGGCTGGGAGAGACCCAGTACTTC. Variable domain in full (rest from reference TRBV19 and TRBJ2-5): DGGITQSPKYLFRKEGQNVTLSCEQNLNHDAMYWYRQDPGQGLRLIYYSQIVNDFQKGDIAEGYSVSREKKESFPLTVTSAQKNPTAFYLCASSRGQGLGETQYFGPGTRLLVL.

This clone was observed a single time. The CDR3, as DNA: TGTGCCAGCAGCCAAGGGGGACAGGGGTCGGGGTTATATGGCTACACCTTC. This sequence encodes CASSQGGQGSGLYGYTF. J is TRBJ1-2 and V is TRBV4-2; 10 bases line up with TRBD1. Trimming at V came to 1 base and at J to 5 bases, leaving 10 bases not matched to a gene. The CDR3 consists of 17 residues. Germline CDR1 LGHNA, CDR2 YNFKEQ.

The gene calls are TRBV27 and TRBJ2-1, with D possibly TRBD1 on 5 matching bases. V was pared by 3 bases and J by 3 bases, with 9 bases between. Per germline, CDR1 MNHEY and CDR2 SMNVEV (reference sequence). CDR3 size: 14 residues. The CDR3 region is CASSLGRGYNEQFF. The DNA of the CDR3 is TGTGCCAGCAGTTTGGGTAGGGGCTACAATGAGCAGTTCTTC.